These 20 T cell receptor beta chains were all obtained from the same sample, sequenced in a study of shared clonotypes between healthy human individuals. Naive CD8 cells lacked CD45RO and underwent positive selection for CCR7, leaving out terminally differentiated effector memory CD45RA+ cells. Clones were sequenced by immunoSEQ multiplex PCR, and TCRdb holds only the in-frame ones, with some missing. The data hold approximately 840,000 clones, with about 96% observed a single time. The sample was naive CD8+ T cells sorted from blood. All receptors derive from a man aged 30 to 45 in good health.

The gene calls are TRBV7-2 and TRBJ2-7; 8 bases fit TRBD1. From germline, CDR1 is SGHTA and CDR2 FQGNSA. CDR3 size: 14 residues. After removal of 5 bases from V and 7 bases from J, the junction contained 10 bases not matched to a gene. CDR3 protein: CASSQPGQAFEQYF. CDR3 DNA: TGTGCCAGCAGCCAACCGGGACAGGCATTTGAGCAGTACTTC.

This chain links TRBV27 with TRBJ2-7, with D perhaps matching TRBD1 (6 bases). CDR1 and CDR2 (germline): MNHEY, SMNVEV (reference sequence). The CDR3 has 15 amino acids. Trimming took 6 bases from V and 0 from J, leaving 15 bases between them. The CDR3: CASSVLRQASYEQYF. The CDR3, as DNA: TGTGCCAGCAGCGTTCTCCGACAGGCCTCCTACGAGCAGTACTTC.

This chain uses TRBV19 with TRBJ1-1; D uncertain. The V end was cut by 3 bases, the J end by 1 base, with 12 bases between. Germline CDR1 LNHDA, CDR2 SQIVND (reference sequence). This CDR3 spans 15 amino acids. The CDR3 DNA is TGTGCCAGTAGTATGGGGTGGTCAGGGAACACTGAAGCTTTCTTT. Protein: CASSMGWSGNTEAFF.

V is TRBV9 and J is TRBJ2-5, with D uncertain. V dropped 0 bases and J dropped 5 bases, with 14 bases sitting between them. The CDR3 consists of 15 residues. Germline V gene lookup returns CDR1 SGDLS and CDR2 YYNGEE. In nucleotides, the CDR3 is TGTGCCAGCAGCGTAGAAACTGGTGGGATGGAGACCCAGTACTTC. Translating it yields CASSVETGGMETQYF.

The genes are TRBV2 and TRBJ2-7; the D gene is possibly TRBD1 (5 bases). V shed 6 bases and J shed 3 bases, with 12 bases lying between them. The CDR3 has 13 residues. Germline V gene lookup returns CDR1 SNHLY and CDR2 FYNNEI. Written as DNA, the CDR3 is TGTGCCAGCAGGGACACGTTAGACTACGAGCAGTACTTC. Translation: CASRDTLDYEQYF.

A remark on this clone: An end of the junction does not agree with germline; a read error may underlie this. The chain couples TRBV29-1 to TRBJ2-7; D ambiguous. The length of the CDR3 is 13 residues. CDR1 and CDR2 (germline): SQVTM, ANQGSEA. DNA for the CDR3: TGCAGCGTTGAAGTGGAAAACAATTACGAGCAGCACTTC. Its protein is CSVEVENNYEQHF.

V usage is TRBV4-3 and J usage is TRBJ2-1; tentatively, D is TRBD1 (7 bases). This CDR3 region has 19 residues. The V gene lost 0 bases and the J gene lost 9 bases, with 27 bases spanning the gap. Germline lookup yields CDR1 LGHNA and CDR2 YSLEER. In DNA, the CDR3 is TGCGCCAGCAGCCAAGATTGGGGCGGGAAAACAGGGGTAGGCCGTGAGCAGTTCTTC. Amino acid sequence: CASSQDWGGKTGVGREQFF.

Concerning this clone: A read error may produce the germline difference seen at one junction end. The chain employs TRBV7-7 and TRBJ2-7; no clear D. Germline V gene sequence: CDR1 SSHAT, CDR2 FNYEAQ (reference sequence). The CDR3 is 15 amino acids. The CDR3: CASSLRGDGYYEQYF. DNA for the CDR3: TGTGCTAGCAGCTTACGCGGAGACGGGTACTACGAGCAGTACTTC.

This chain joins TRBV29-1 and TRBJ2-3, with 12 positions matching TRBD2. The CDR3 totals 13 residues. Per germline, CDR1 SQVTM and CDR2 ANQGSEA. V lost 6 bases to trimming and J lost 9 bases; unmatched junction nucleotides: 7. DNA for the CDR3: TGCAGCGTAGGACTAGCGGGGACACCAACGCAGTATTTT. The encoded protein is CSVGLAGTPTQYF.

This CDR3 is CASSSPGAADTQYF. The CDR3 DNA sequence: TGCGCCAGCAGCTCGCCGGGGGCAGCAGATACGCAGTATTTT. This chain connects TRBV5-1 to TRBJ2-3; the D gene could be TRBD1 or TRBD2 (6 bases each). The length of the CDR3 is 14 residues. The V gene lost 3 bases and the J gene lost 4 bases, with 12 bases spanning the gap. Germline assignment: CDR1 SGHRS and CDR2 YFSETQ.

CDR3 nucleotides: TGTGCCAGCAGTGATATCGGGACAGGCGCGGGTGCTGAAGCTTTCTTT. Translation gives CASSDIGTGAGAEAFF. The chain combines TRBV6-4 with TRBJ1-1; 8 bases agree with TRBD1. The CDR3 consists of 16 residues. Germline V lookup: CDR1 MRHNA, CDR2 SNTAGT. Trimming at V came to 3 bases and at J to 6 bases, leaving 12 bases not matched to a gene.

This clone was recorded only once. The chain couples TRBV6-4 to TRBJ2-7; possibly TRBD1 for D (5 bases). This CDR3 is 13 amino acids long. CDR1 is MRHNA, CDR2 SNTAGT, per germline. The V end was cut by 9 bases, the J end by 2 bases, with 14 bases between. This chain's CDR3 is CARVTGTTYEQYF. In nucleotides, the CDR3 is TGTGCCAGGGTTACAGGTACTACCTACGAGCAGTACTTC.

Concerning this clone: Other DNA sequences in the sample encode the same CDR3. The rearrangement joins TRBV27 to TRBJ2-2; D gene ambiguous. Trimming shortened V by 3 bases and J by 2 bases, and 7 bases separated the two germline ends. The CDR3 is made up of 14 amino acids. Germline CDR1 is MNHEY and CDR2 is SMNVEV (reference sequence). Written as DNA, the CDR3 is TGTGCCAGCAGTTTTGGCGGTAACACCGGGGAGCTGTTTTTT. Amino acid sequence: CASSFGGNTGELFF.

The chain has TRBV27 and TRBJ2-1; a possible D gene is TRBD1 (6 bases). V lost 5 bases and J 5 bases, leaving 10 bases between the germline ends. Germline V gene lookup returns CDR1 MNHEY and CDR2 SMNVEV (reference sequence). The length of the CDR3 is 13 residues. CDR3 coding DNA: TGTGCCAGCAGTATAGGGGACAACAATGAGCAGTTCTTC. Residues: CASSIGDNNEQFF.

The chain is built from TRBV5-4 and TRBJ2-7; D may correspond to TRBD1 or TRBD2 (5 bases each). The CDR3 is 12 amino acids. Between the trimmed V and J ends, which lost 5 bases and 2 bases, there was a span of 8 bases. Per germline, CDR1 SGHNT and CDR2 YYREEE (reference sequence). The CDR3 loop is CASRGDAYEQYF. The CDR3 DNA reads as TGTGCCAGCAGGGGGGATGCCTACGAGCAGTACTTC.

The chain couples TRBV28 to TRBJ2-7; D is perhaps TRBD2 (5 bases). Germline lookup yields CDR1 MDHEN and CDR2 SYDVKM. The CDR3 is 14 amino acids. Trimming cost V 6 bases and J 3 bases, with 15 bases left between them. In nucleotides, the CDR3 is TGTGCCAGCAGAGCGACCGGAGGCAGCTACGAGCAGTACTTC. It yields the protein CASRATGGSYEQYF.

For the CDR3, the DNA is TGTGCCAGCAGCCTGAAGGGACAGGGAAGAACAGATACGCAGTATTTT. It is translated as CASSLKGQGRTDTQYF. V gene TRBV27 combines with J gene TRBJ2-3; 9 nucleotides align to TRBD1. This CDR3 has 16 amino acids. Trimming cost V 6 bases and J 3 bases; bases outside gene matches: 10. Germline lookup yields CDR1 MNHEY and CDR2 SMNVEV (reference sequence).

V is TRBV6-1 and J is TRBJ2-7; possible D gene TRBD1, 6 bases. In germline, CDR1 is MNHNS, CDR2 SASEGT. V was pared by 4 bases and J by 2 bases, with 9 bases between. The CDR3 has 13 residues. Here the CDR3 DNA reads TGTGCCAGCAGTGCCAGGGACACCTACGAGCAGTACTTC. Encoded protein: CASSARDTYEQYF.

The chain combines TRBV28 with TRBJ2-7, with D possibly TRBD2 on 5 matching bases. CDR3 length: 15 amino acids. The germline V gene has CDR1 MDHEN and CDR2 SYDVKM. Trimming left V 6 bases short and J 3 bases short, with 18 bases between. The chain's CDR3 is CASRGDTYRGYEQYF. CDR3 DNA sequence: TGTGCCAGCAGGGGAGACACTTACAGAGGCTACGAGCAGTACTTC.

The chain links TRBV27 to TRBJ1-5; D is perhaps TRBD1 (6 bases). The CDR3 length is 14 residues. CDR1 MNHEY and CDR2 SMNVEV come from the germline V gene (reference sequence). V shed 1 base and J shed 9 bases, with 13 bases lying between them. CDR3: CASSLFRGQWPQHF. CDR3 bases: TGTGCCAGCAGTTTATTCAGGGGCCAATGGCCCCAGCATTTT.